The source of this T cell receptor (beta chain) is a study of molecular identifiers for immune sequencing clone quantification. Turning to the study itself: In the replicates, RNA derived from 20,000 or 100,000 naive CD8 cells was divided into five parts, and four were sequenced.

From germline, CDR1 is MNHEY and CDR2 SVGEGT. Trimming stripped 7 bases from V and 1 base from J, with 13 bases between. The CDR3 runs 14 residues. TCRdb ran MiXCR on the PCR reads and lists one entry per CDR3 protein. The data contain approximately 500,000 distinct CDR3 sequences, around 25% of them seen just once; the ten biggest clones take up around 0.79%. At least ten counts were recorded for this clonotype. The material sequenced was naive CD8+ T cells from blood, with Jurkat cell RNA spiked in. Subset noted: FACS-sorted CD8+CD4-CCR7+CD45RA+ naive T cells. The chain recombines TRBV6-2 or TRBV6-3 with TRBJ1-1, with D possibly TRBD1 on 5 matching bases. The receptor was derived from a human donor in good health. Some libraries in this study had Jurkat cell RNA spiked in. The CDR3 region is CASTPTVPNTEAFF. The CDR3 bases are TGTGCCAGCACCCCGACAGTCCCGAACACTGAAGCTTTCTTT.